This TCR beta chain was recovered during a study of control samples from healthy donors and cancer patients. Clones were sequenced by immunoSEQ multiplex PCR, and TCRdb holds only the in-frame ones, with some missing. This listing includes 150,000 to 200,000 clones. The sequence was collected from a woman aged 25 to 39 in good health. Material for sequencing was blood.

The CDR3 here is CAISDPGQLRTYEQYF. For the CDR3, the DNA is TGTGCCATCAGTGACCCGGGACAGCTACGGACCTACGAGCAGTACTTC. This rearrangement joins TRBV10-3 to TRBJ2-7; TRBD1 agrees at 7 bases. V shed 3 bases, J shed 2 bases, and the junction held 10 bases outside the gene matches. CDR3 size: 16 residues. Per germline, CDR1 ENHRY and CDR2 SYGVKD.